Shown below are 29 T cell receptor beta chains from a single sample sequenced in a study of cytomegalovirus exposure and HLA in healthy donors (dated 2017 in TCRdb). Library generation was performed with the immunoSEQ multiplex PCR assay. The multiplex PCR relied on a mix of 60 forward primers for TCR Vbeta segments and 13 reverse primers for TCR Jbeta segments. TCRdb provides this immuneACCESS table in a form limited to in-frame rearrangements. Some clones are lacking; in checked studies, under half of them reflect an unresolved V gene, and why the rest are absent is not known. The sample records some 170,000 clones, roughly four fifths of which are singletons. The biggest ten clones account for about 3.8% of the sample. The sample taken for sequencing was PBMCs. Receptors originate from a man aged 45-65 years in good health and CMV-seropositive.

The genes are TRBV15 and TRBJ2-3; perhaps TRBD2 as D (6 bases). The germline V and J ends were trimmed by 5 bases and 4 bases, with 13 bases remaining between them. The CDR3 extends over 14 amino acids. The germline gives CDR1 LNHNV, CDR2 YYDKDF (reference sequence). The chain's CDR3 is CATSVSSASDTQYF. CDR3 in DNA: TGTGCCACCAGCGTCTCTAGCGCGTCAGATACGCAGTATTTT.

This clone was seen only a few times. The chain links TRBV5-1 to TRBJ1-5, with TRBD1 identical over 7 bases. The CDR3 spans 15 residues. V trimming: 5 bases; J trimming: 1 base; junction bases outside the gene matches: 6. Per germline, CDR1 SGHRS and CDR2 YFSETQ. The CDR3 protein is CASRPTGRSNQPQHF. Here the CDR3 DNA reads TGCGCCAGCAGACCGACAGGGAGAAGCAATCAGCCCCAGCATTTT.

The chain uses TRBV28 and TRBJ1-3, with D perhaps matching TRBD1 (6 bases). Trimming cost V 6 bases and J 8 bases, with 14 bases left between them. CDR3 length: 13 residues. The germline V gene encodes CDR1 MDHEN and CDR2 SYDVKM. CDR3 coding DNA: TGTGCCAGCAGCCCGGGGAGGGGGGACACCATATATTTT. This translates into CASSPGRGDTIYF.

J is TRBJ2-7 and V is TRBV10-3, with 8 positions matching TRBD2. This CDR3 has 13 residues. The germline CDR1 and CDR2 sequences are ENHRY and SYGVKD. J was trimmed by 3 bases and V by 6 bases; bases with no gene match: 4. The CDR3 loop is CAIRQRELYEQYF. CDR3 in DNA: TGTGCCATCAGACAGCGGGAGCTCTACGAGCAGTACTTC.

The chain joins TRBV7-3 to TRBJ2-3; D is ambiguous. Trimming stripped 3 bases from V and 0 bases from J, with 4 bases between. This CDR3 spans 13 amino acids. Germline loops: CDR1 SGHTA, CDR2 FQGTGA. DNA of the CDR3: TGTGCCAGCAGCTTTATGAGCACAGATACGCAGTATTTT. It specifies CASSFMSTDTQYF.

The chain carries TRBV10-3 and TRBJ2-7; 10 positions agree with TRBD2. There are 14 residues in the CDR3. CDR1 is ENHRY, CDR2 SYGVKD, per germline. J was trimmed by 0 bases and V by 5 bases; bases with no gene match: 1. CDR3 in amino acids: CAISIAGGSYEQYF. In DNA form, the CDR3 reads TGTGCCATCAGTATAGCGGGAGGCTCCTACGAGCAGTACTTC.

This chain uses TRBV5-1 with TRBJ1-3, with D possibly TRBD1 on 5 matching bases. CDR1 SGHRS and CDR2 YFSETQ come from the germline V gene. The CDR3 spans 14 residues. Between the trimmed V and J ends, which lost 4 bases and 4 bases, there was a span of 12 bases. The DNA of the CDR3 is TGCGCCAGCAGCAAGCAGGGTATCGGAAACACCATATATTTT. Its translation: CASSKQGIGNTIYF.

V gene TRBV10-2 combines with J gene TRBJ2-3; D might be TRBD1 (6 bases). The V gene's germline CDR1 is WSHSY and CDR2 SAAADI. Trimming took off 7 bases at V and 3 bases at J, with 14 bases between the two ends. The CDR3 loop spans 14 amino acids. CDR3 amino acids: CASMSGRGTDTQYF. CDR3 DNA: TGCGCCAGCATGAGTGGCAGGGGTACAGATACGCAGTATTTT.

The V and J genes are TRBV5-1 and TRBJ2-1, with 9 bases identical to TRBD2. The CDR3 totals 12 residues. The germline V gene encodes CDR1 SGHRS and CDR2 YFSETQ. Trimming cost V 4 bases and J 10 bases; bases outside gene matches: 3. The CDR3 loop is CASSPLAGEQFF. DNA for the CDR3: TGCGCCAGCAGCCCCCTAGCGGGGGAGCAGTTCTTC.

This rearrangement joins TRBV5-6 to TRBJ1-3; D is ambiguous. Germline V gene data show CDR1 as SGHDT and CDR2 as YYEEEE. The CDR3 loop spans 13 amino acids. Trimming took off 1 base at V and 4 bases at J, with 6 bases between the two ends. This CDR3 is CASSLYAGNTIYF. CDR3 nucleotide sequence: TGTGCCAGCAGCTTGTATGCGGGAAACACCATATATTTT.

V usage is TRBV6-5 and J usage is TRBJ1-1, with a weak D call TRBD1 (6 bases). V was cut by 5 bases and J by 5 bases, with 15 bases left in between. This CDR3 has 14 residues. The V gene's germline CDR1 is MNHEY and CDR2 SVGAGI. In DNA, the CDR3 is TGTGCCAGCAGTGAAGGGGGGGCATGGACTGAAGCTTTCTTT. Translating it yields CASSEGGAWTEAFF.

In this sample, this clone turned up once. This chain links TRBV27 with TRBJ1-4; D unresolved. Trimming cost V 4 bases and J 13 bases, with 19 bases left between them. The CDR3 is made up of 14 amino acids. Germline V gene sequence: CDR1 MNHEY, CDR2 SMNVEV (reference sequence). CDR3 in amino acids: CASSSRPGVEGLFF. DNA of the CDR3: TGTGCCAGCAGTTCCCGCCCCGGGGTAGAAGGACTGTTTTTT.

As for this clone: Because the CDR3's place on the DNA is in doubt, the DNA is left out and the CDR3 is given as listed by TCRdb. CDR3: CASSVGTGASARRFF. V usage is TRBV9 and J usage is TRBJ2-1; TRBD1, as called in the table, went unchecked against the DNA. Counting both end residues, the CDR3 totals 15 amino acids. The germline gives CDR1 SGDLS, CDR2 YYNGEE.

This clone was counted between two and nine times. CDR3 protein: CASSLLGQGDEKLFF. CDR3 nucleotide sequence: TGTGCCAGCAGCTTGTTGGGACAGGGTGATGAAAAACTGTTTTTT. This sequence joins TRBV5-6 and TRBJ1-4; 9 bases are shared with TRBD1. The ends lost 1 base at V and 6 bases at J; junction bases unmatched: 4. CDR3 length equals 15 residues. Per germline, CDR1 SGHDT and CDR2 YYEEEE.

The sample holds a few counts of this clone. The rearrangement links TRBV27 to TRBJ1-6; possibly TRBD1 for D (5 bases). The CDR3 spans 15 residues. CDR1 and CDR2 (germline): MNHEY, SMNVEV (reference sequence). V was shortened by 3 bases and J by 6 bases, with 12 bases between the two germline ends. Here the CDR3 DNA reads TGTGCCAGCAGTTTCAGTCCAGGGCCTAATTCACCCCTCCACTTT. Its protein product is CASSFSPGPNSPLHF.

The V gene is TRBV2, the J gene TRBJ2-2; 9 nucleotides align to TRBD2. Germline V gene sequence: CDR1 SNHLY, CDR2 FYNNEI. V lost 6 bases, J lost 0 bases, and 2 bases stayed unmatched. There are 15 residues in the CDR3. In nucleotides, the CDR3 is TGTGCCAGCAGCGCTAGCGGGGCGAACACCGGGGAGCTGTTTTTT. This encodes CASSASGANTGELFF.

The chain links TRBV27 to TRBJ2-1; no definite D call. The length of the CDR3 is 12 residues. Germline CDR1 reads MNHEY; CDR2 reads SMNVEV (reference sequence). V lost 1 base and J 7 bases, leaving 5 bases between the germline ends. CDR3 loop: CASSLYGNEQFF. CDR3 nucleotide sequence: TGTGCCAGCAGTTTATACGGTAATGAGCAGTTCTTC.

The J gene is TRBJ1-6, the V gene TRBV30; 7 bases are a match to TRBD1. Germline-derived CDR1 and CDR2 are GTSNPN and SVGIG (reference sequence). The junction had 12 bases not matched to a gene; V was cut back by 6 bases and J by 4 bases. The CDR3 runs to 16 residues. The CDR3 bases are TGTGCCTGTCCACGGGACAGCGGACTGTATAATTCACCCCTCCACTTT. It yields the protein CACPRDSGLYNSPLHF.

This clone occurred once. The CDR3 DNA follows: TGTGCCAGCAGTGAATTACAGGGGTTTGGGTACGAGCAGTACTTC. Translation: CASSELQGFGYEQYF. The rearrangement uses TRBV6-1 and TRBJ2-7; 7 bases align to TRBD1. The CDR3 loop spans 15 amino acids. Germline V CDR1 and CDR2: MNHNS, SASEGT. With 2 bases clipped from V and 4 bases from J, the junction kept 8 bases outside the gene matches.

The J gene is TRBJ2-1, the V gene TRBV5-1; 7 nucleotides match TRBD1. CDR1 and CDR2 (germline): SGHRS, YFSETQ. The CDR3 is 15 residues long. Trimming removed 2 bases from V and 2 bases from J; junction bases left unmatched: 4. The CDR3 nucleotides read TGCGCCAGCAGCTTAACAGGGGAGCCCTACAATGAGCAGTTCTTC. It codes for CASSLTGEPYNEQFF.

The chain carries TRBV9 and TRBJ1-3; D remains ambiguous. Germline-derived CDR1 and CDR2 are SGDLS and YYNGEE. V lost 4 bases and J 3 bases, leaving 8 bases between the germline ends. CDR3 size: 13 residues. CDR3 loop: CASSPGSGNTIYF. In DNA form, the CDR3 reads TGTGCCAGCAGCCCAGGTAGTGGAAACACCATATATTTT.

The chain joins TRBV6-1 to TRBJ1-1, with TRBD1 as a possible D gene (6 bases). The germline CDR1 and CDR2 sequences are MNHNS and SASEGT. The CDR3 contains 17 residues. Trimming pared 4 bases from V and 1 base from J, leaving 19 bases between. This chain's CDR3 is CASSGSGQQGQNTEAFF. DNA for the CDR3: TGTGCCAGCAGTGGTTCCGGACAGCAGGGACAGAACACTGAAGCTTTCTTT.

The CDR3 DNA reads TGTGCCAGCAGCTTAAGGACCAGCGGACTCAATGAGCAGTTCTTC. Its protein is CASSLRTSGLNEQFF. V and J are TRBV7-9 and TRBJ2-1, with a tentative D call TRBD2 (5 bases). Trimming left V 2 bases short and J 6 bases short, with 14 bases between. CDR1 is SEHNR, CDR2 FQNEAQ, per germline (reference sequence). The CDR3 runs 15 residues.

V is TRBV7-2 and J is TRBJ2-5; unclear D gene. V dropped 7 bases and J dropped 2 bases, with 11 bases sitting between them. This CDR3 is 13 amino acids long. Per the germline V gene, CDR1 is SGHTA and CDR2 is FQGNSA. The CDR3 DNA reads TGTGCCAGCAATCCAGGTGTACAAGAGACCCAGTACTTC. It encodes CASNPGVQETQYF.

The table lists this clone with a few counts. CDR3 sequence (DNA): TGTGCCAGCAGCCTCCCCGGGACATACGAAAAAAAACTGTTTTTT. Its protein is CASSLPGTYEKKLFF. This chain joins TRBV4-2 and TRBJ1-4; maybe TRBD1 (6 bases). Trimming removed 4 bases at V and 9 bases at J, with 18 bases between. Germline lookup yields CDR1 LGHNA and CDR2 YNFKEQ. This CDR3 has 15 amino acids.

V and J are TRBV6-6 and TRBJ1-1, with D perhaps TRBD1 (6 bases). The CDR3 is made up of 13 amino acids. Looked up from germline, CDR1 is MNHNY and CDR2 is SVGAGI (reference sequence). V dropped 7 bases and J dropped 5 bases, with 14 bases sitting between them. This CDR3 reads CASKGQGPTEAFF. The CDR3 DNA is TGTGCCAGCAAGGGGCAGGGGCCGACTGAAGCTTTCTTT.

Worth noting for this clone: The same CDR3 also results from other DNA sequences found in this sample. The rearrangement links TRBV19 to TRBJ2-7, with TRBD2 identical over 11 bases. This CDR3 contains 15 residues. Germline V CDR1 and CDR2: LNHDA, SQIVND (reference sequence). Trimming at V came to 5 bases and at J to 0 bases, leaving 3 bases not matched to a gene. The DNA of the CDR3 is TGTGCCAGTAGTCGAACTAGCGGGAGCTCCTACGAGCAGTACTTC. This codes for CASSRTSGSSYEQYF. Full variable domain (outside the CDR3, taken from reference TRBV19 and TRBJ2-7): DGGITQSPKYLFRKEGQNVTLSCEQNLNHDAMYWYRQDPGQGLRLIYYSQIVNDFQKGDIAEGYSVSREKKESFPLTVTSAQKNPTAFYLCASSRTSGSSYEQYFGPGTRLTVT.

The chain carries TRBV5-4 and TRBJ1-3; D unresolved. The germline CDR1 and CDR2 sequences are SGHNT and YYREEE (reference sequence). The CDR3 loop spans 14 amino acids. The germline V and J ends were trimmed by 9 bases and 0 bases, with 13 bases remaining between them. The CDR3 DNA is TGTGCCATAGGAAGAGGGAGCTCTGGAAACACCATATATTTT. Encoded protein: CAIGRGSSGNTIYF.

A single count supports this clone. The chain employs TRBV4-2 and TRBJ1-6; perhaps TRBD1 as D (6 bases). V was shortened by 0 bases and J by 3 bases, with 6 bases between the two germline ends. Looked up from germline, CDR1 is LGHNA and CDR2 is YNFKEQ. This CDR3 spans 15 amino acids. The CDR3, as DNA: TGTGCCAGCAGCCAAGAGACAGGCTATAATTCACCCCTCCACTTT. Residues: CASSQETGYNSPLHF.